This record covers a single TCR beta chain. The data originate from a study of blood T cell repertoires in COVID-19. As for the study in general: Specimens from acute and convalescent COVID-19 originated in the United States, Italy and Spain. Sources were T cells, B-cell-depleted T cells, or PBMCs; the material itself was cDNA or gDNA.

Trimming took off 0 bases at V and 9 bases at J, with 8 bases between the two ends. CDR3 length equals 12 residues. Germline CDR1 and CDR2: SGHDT and YYEEEE. Original processing notes: Nucleated cell number was recorded as an estimate derived from reference gene primer amplification. TCRdb's table, derived via immunoSEQ multiplex PCR, lists solely in-frame clones and lacks some. V and J calls and clone size are given by that table; D and trimming were obtained from the DNA. Of about 120,000 clones listed, 90% are singletons. The rearrangement links TRBV5-6 to TRBJ2-3, with a possible D match to TRBD2 (6 bases). Sequencing was carried out using peripheral blood. The sequence derives from a man between 45 and 60 years old with active COVID-19. In DNA form, the CDR3 reads TGTGCCAGCAGCTTGGTCGGGGGAACGCAGTATTTT. Protein product: CASSLVGGTQYF. The whole variable domain, filled in from reference TRBV5-6 and TRBJ2-3, reads DAGVTQSPTHLIKTRGQQVTLRCSPKSGHDTVSWYQQALGQGPQFIFQYYEEEERQRGNFPDRFSGHQFPNYSSELNVNALLLGDSALYLCASSLVGGTQYFGPGTRLTVL.